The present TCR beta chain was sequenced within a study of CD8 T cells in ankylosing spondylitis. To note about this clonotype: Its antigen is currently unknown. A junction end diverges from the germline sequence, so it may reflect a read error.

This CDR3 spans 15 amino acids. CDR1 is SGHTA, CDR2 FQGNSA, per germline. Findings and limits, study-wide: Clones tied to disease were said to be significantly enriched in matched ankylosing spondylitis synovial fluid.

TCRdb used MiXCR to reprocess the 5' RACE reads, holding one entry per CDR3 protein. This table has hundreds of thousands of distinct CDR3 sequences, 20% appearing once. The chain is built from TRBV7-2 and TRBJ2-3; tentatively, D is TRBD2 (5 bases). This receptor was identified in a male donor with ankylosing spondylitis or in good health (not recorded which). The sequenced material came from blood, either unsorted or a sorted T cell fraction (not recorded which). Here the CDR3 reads CVSSLALTSTDTQYF. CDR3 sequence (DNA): TGTGTCAGCAGCTTAGCGCTGACTAGCACAGATACGCAGTATTTT.